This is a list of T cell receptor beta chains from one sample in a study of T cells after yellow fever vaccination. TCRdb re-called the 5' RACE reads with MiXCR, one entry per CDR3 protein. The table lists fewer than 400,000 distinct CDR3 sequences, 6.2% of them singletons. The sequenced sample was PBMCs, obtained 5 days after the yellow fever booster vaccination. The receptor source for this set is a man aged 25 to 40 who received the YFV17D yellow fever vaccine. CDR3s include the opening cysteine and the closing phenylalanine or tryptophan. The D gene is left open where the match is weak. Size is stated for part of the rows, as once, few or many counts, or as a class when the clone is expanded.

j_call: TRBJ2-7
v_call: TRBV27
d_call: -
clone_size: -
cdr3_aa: CASSRTENFYEQYF
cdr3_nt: TGTGCCAGCAGTCGCACGGAGAATTTCTACGAGCAGTACTTC

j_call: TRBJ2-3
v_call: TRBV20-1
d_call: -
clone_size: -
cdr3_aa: CSARVGADTDTQYF
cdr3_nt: TGCAGTGCTAGAGTTGGGGCAGACACAGATACGCAGTATTTT

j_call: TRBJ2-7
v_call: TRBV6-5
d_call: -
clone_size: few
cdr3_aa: CASSYRLAHEQYF
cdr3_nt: TGTGCCAGCAGTTACCGGCTGGCTCACGAGCAGTACTTC

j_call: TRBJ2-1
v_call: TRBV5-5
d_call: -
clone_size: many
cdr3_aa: CASSTPGPSLRNEQFF
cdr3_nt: TGTGCCAGCAGCACCCCGGGACCAAGCCTTAGGAATGAGCAGTTCTTC

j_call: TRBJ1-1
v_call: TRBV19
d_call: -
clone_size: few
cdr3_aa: CASSIGGNAEAFF
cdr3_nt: TGTGCCAGTAGTATAGGTGGTAATGCCGAAGCTTTCTTT

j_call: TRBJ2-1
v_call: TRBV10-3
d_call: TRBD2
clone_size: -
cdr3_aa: CAISVRAGGAEQFF
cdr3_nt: TGTGCCATCAGTGTAAGGGCGGGAGGGGCTGAGCAGTTCTTC

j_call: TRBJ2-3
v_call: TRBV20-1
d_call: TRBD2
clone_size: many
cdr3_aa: CAGRERGDTQYF
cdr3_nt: TGCGCGGGGCGGGAGCGGGGAGATACGCAGTATTTT

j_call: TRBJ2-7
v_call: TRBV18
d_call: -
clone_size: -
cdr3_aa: CASSPSRSWEQYF
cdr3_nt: TGTGCCAGCTCACCTTCCCGCTCATGGGAGCAGTACTTC

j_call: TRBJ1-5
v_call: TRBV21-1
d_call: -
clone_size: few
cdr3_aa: CASSKGPGGRLSNQPQHF
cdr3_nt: TGTGCCAGCAGCAAAGGACCAGGGGGGCGACTTAGCAATCAGCCCCAGCATTTT

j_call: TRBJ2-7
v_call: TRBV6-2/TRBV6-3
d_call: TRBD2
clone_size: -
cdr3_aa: CASRRTSGAYEQYF
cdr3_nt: TGTGCCAGCCGAAGGACTAGCGGAGCCTACGAGCAGTACTTC

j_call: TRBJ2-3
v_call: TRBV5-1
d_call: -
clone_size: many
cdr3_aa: CASSLVPTSPDTQYF
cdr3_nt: TGCGCCAGCAGCTTGGTTCCCACTAGCCCAGATACGCAGTATTTT

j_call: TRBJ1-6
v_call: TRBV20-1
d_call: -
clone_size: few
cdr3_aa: CSATHQGSNSPLHF
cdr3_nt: TGCAGTGCCACTCATCAGGGATCAAATTCACCCCTCCACTTT

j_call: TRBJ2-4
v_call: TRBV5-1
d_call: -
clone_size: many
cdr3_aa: CASSLDWENIQYF
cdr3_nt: TGCGCCAGCAGCTTGGACTGGGAAAACATTCAGTACTTC

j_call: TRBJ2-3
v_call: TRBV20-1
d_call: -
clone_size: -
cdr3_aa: CSAPPGPRTDTQYF
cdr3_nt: TGCAGTGCTCCGCCGGGACCTCGCACAGATACGCAGTATTTT

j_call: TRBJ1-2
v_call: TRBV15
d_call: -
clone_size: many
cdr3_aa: CATSREPRDGYTF
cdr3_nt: TGTGCCACCAGCAGAGAACCAAGGGACGGCTACACCTTC

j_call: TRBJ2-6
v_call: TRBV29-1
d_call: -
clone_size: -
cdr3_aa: CSAEDSSGANVLTF
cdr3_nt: TGCAGCGCCGAAGACAGCTCTGGGGCCAACGTCCTGACTTTC

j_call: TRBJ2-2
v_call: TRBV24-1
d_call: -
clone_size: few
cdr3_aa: CATRSGHPPGELFF
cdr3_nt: TGTGCCACCAGATCAGGACACCCCCCCGGGGAGCTGTTTTTT

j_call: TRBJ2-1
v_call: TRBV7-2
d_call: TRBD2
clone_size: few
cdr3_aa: CASSLVAGYYNEQFF
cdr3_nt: TGTGCCAGCAGCTTAGTAGCGGGGTATTACAATGAGCAGTTCTTC

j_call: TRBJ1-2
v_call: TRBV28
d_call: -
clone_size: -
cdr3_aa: CASSFFGLYGYTF
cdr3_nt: TGTGCCAGCAGTTTCTTCGGACTCTATGGCTACACCTTC

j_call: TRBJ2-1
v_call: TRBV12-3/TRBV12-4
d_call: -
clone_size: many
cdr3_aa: CATRAYSYNEQFF
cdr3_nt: TGTGCCACGCGGGCCTATTCCTACAATGAGCAGTTCTTC

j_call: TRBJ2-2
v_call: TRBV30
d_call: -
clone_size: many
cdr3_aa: CAWREKIPGELFF
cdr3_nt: TGTGCCTGGAGAGAGAAGATACCCGGGGAGCTGTTTTTT

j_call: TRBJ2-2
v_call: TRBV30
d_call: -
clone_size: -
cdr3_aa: CALDRENTGELFF
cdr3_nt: TGTGCCTTGGACCGAGAGAACACCGGGGAGCTGTTTTTT

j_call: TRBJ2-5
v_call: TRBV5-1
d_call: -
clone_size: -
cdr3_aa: CASTPNPNGLSGSQYF
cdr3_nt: TGCGCCAGCACCCCGAACCCTAACGGTCTGAGTGGGTCCCAGTACTTC

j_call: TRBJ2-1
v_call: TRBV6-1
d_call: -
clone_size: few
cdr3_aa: CASSGELGSYNEQFF
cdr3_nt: TGTGCCAGCAGCGGAGAGCTTGGCTCCTACAATGAGCAGTTCTTC

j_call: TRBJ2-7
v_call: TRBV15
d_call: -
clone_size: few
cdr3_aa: CATSRTAASYEQYF
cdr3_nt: TGTGCCACCAGCCGCACCGCAGCCTCCTACGAGCAGTACTTC

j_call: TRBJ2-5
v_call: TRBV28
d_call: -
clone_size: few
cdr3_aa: CASSLWEDTQETQYF
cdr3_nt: TGTGCCAGCAGTTTATGGGAGGACACACAAGAGACCCAGTACTTC

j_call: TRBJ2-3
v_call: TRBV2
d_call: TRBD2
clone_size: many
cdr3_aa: CASSHLSGSTDTQYF
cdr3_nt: TGTGCCAGCAGCCATCTGAGCGGGAGTACAGATACGCAGTATTTT

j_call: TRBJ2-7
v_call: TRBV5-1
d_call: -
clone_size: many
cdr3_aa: CASSLEVGHEQYF
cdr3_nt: TGCGCCAGCAGCTTGGAAGTGGGCCACGAGCAGTACTTC

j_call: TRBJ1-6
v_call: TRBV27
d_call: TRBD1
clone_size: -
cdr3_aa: CAIRTGANSPLHF
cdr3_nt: TGTGCCATCCGGACAGGGGCAAATTCACCCCTCCACTTT

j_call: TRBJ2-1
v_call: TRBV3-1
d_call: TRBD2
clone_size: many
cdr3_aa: CASSPGTSGAREQFF
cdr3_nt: TGTGCCAGCAGTCCCGGGACTAGCGGAGCAAGGGAGCAGTTCTTC